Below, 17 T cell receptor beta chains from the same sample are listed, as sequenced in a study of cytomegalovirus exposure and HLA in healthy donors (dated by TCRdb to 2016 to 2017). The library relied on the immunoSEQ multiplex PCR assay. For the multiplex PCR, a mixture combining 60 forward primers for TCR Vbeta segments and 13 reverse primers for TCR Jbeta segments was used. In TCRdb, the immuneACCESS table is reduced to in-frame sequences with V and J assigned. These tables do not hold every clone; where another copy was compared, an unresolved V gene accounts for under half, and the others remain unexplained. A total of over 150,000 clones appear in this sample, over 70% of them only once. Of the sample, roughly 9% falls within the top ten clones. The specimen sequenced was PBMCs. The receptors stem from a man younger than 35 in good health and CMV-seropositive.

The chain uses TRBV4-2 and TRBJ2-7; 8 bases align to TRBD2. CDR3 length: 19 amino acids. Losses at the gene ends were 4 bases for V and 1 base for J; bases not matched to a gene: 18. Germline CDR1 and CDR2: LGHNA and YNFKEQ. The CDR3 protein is CASSRARQRGQGRSYEQYF. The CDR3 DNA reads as TGTGCCAGCAGCCGGGCGAGACAGCGGGGGCAGGGTAGGTCCTACGAGCAGTACTTC.

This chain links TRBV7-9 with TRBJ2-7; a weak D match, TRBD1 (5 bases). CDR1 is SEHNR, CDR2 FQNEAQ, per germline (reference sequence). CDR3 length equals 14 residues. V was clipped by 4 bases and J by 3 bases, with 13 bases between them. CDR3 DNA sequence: TGTGCCAGCAGCTCCCGGGCCCAGGGCTACGAGCAGTACTTC. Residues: CASSSRAQGYEQYF.

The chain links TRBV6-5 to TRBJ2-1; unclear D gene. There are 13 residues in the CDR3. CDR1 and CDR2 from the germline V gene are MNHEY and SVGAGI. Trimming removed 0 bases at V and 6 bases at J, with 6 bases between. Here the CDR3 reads CASSYSNSNEQFF. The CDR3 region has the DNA TGTGCCAGCAGTTACTCGAACAGCAATGAGCAGTTCTTC.

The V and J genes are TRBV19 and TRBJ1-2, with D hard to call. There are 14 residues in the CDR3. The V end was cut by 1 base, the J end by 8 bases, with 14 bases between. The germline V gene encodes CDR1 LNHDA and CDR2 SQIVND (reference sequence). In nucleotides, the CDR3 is TGTGCCAGTAGTATAGGACCTGCCGGGAAGGGCTACACCTTC. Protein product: CASSIGPAGKGYTF.

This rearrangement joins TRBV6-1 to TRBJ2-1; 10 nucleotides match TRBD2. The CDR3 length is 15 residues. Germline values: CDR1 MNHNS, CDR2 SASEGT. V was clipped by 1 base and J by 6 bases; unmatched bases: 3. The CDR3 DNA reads TGTGCCAGCAGTGAAGGGACTAGCGGAATCAATGAGCAGTTCTTC. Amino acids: CASSEGTSGINEQFF.

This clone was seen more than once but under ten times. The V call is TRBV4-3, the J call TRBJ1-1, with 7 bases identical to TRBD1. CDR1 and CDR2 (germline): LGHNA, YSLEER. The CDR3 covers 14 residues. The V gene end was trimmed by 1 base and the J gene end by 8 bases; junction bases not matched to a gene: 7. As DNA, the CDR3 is TGCGCCAGCAGCCAAGGGGGACAGTACTCCGAAGCTTTCTTT. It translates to CASSQGGQYSEAFF.

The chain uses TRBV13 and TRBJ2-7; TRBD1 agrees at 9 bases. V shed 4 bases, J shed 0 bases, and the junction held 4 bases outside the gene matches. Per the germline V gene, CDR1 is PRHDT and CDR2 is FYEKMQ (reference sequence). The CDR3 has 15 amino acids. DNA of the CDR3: TGTGCCAGCAGCTCGACAGGGGGAAGCTCCTACGAGCAGTACTTC. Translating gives CASSSTGGSSYEQYF.

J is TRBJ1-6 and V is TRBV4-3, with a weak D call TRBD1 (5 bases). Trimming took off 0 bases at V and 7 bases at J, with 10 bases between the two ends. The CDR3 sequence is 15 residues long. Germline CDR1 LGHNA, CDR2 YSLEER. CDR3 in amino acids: CASSQDRDRNSPLHF. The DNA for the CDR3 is TGCGCCAGCAGCCAAGACAGGGATAGGAATTCACCCCTCCACTTT.

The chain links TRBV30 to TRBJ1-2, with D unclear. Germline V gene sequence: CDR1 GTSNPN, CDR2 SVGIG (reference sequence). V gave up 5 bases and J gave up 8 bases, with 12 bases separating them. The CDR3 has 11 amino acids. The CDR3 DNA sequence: TGTGCCTGGTGGAGGGTTGAGGGCTACACCTTC. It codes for CAWWRVEGYTF. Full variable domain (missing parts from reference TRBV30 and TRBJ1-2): SQTIHQWPATLVQPVGSPLSLECTVEGTSNPNLYWYRQAAGRGLQLLFYSVGIGQISSEVPQNLSASRPQDRQFILSSKKLLLSDSGFYLCAWWRVEGYTFGSGTRLTVV.

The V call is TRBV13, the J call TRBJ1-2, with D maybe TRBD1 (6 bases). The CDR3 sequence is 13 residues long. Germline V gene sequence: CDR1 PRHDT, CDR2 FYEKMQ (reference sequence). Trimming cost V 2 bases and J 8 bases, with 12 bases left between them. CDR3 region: CASSLRTVEGYTF. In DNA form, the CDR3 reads TGTGCCAGCAGCTTAAGGACAGTAGAAGGCTACACCTTC.

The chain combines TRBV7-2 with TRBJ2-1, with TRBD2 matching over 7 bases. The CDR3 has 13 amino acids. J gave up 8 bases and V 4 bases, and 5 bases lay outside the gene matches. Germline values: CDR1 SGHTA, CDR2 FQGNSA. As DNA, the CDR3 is TGTGCCAGCAGCTCCGGGAGGTGGGATGAGCAGTTCTTC. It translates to CASSSGRWDEQFF. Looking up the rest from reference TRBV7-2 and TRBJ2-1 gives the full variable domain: GAGVSQSPSNKVTEKGKDVELRCDPISGHTALYWYRQSLGQGLEFLIYFQGNSAPDKSGLPSDRFSAERTGGSVSTLTIQRTQQEDSAVYLCASSSGRWDEQFFGPGTRLTVL.

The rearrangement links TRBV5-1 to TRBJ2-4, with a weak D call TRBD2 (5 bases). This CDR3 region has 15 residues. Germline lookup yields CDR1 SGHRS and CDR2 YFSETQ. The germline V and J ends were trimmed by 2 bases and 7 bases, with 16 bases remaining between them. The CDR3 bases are TGCGCCAGCAGCTTCGACTACCCAAAGGGCAACATTCAGTACTTC. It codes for CASSFDYPKGNIQYF.

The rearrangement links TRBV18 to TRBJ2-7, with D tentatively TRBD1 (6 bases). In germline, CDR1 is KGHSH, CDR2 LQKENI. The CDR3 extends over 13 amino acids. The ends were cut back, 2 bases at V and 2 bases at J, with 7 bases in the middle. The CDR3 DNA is TGTGCCAGCTCACCATCAGGGGCCTACGAGCAGTACTTC. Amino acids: CASSPSGAYEQYF.

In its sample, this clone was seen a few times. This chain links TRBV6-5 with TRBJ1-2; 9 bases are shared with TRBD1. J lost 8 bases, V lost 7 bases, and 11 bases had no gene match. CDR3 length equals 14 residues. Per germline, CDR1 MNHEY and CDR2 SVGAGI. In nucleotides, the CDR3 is TGTGCCAGCACCGGGGACAGGGAGGCGGAGGGCTACACCTTC. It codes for CASTGDREAEGYTF.

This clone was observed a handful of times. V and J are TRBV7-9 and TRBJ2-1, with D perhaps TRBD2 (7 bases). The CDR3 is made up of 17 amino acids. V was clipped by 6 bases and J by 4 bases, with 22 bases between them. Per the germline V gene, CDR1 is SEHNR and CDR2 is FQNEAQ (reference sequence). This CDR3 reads CASSPRGGARVYNEQFF. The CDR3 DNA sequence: TGTGCCAGCAGTCCCCGTGGGGGGGCGAGGGTTTACAATGAGCAGTTCTTC.

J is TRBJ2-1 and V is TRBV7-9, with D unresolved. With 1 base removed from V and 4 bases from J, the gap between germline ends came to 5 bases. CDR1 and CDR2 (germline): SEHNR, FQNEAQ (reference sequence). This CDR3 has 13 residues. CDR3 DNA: TGTGCCAGCAGCTTAGGTCAGTACAATGAGCAGTTCTTC. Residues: CASSLGQYNEQFF.

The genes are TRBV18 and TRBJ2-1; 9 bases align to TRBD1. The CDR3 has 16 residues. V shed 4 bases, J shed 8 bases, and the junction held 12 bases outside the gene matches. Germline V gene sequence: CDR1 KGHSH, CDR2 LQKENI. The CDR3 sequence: CASSREPGQGSHEQFF. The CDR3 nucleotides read TGTGCCAGCTCACGTGAGCCGGGACAGGGCTCCCATGAGCAGTTCTTC.